This TCR beta chain appears in the sequencing data of a study of T cell responses to AZD1222 COVID-19 vaccine. Trimming at V came to 3 bases and at J to 5 bases, leaving 1 base not matched to a gene. The CDR3 is 12 amino acids. CDR1 and CDR2 from the germline V gene are GTSNPN and SVGIG (reference sequence). Generated by immunoSEQ multiplex PCR, the TCRdb table keeps only in-frame clones and is missing some. This sample carries about 150,000 clones, over 80% of them seen once, and the ten largest clones take roughly 9.1%. The source was peripheral blood, collected 28 days after the second AZD1222 dose. The rearrangement links TRBV30 to TRBJ2-3; TRBD1 matches at 8 bases. This receptor was obtained from an adult who received the AZD1222 COVID-19 vaccine. The CDR3 here is CAWRQGGDTQYF. Written as DNA, the CDR3 is TGTGCCTGGAGACAGGGGGGAGATACGCAGTATTTT.